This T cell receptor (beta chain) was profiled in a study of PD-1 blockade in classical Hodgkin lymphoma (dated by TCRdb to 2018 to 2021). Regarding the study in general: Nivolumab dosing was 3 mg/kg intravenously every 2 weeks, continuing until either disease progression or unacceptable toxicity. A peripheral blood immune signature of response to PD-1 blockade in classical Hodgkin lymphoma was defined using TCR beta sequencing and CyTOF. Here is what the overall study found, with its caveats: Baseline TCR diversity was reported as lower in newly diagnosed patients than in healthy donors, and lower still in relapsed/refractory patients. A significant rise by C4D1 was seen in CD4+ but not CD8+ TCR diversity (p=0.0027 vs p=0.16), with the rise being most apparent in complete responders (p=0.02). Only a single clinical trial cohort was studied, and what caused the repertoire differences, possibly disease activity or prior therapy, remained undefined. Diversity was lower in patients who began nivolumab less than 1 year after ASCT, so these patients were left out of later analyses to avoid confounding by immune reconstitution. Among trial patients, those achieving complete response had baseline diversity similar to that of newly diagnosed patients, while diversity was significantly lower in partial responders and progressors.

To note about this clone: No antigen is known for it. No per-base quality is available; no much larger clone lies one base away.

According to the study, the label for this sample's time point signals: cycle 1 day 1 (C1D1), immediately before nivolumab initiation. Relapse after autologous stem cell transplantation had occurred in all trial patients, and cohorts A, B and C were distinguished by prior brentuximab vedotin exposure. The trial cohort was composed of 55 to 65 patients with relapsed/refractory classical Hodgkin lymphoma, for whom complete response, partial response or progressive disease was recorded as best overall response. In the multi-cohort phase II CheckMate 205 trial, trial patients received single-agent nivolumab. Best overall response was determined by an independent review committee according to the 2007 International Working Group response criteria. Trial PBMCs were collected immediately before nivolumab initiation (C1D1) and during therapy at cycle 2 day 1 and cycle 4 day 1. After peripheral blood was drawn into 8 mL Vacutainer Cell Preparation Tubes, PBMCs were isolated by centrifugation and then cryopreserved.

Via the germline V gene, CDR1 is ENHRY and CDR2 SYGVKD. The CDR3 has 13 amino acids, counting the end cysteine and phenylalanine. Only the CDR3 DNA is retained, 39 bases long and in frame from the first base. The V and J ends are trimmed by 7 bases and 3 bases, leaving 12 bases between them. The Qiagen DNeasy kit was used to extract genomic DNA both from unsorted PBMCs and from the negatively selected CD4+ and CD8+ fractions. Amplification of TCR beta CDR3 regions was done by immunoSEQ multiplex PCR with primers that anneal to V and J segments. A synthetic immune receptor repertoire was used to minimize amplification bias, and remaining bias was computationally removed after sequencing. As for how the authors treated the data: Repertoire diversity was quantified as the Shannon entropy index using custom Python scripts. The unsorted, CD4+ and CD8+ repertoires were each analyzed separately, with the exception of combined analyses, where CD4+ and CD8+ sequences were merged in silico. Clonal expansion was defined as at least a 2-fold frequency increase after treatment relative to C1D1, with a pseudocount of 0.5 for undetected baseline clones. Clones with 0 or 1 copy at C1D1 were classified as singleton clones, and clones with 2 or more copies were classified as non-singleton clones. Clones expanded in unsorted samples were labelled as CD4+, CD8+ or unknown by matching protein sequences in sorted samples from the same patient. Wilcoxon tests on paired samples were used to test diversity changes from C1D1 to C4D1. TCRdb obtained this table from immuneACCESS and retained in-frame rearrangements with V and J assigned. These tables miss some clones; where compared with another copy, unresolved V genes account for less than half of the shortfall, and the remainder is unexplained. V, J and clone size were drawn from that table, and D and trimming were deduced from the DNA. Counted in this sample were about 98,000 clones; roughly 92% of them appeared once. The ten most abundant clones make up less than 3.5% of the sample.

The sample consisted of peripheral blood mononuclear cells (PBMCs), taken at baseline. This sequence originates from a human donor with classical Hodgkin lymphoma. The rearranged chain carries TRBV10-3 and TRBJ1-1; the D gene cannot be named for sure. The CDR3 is CAINFRWDTEAFF. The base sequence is TGTGCCATCAACTTCCGTTGGGACACTGAAGCTTTCTTT.